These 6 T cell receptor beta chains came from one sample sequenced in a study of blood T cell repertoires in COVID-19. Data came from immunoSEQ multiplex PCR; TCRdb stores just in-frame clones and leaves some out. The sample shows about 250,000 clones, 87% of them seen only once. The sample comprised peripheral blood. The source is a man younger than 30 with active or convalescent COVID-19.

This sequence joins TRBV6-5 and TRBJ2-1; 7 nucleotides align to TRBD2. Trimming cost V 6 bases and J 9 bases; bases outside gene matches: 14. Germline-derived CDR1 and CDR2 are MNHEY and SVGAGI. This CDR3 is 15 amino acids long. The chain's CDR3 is CASSPPLAISSEQFF. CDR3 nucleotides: TGTGCCAGCAGCCCCCCACTAGCGATTAGTAGTGAGCAGTTCTTC.

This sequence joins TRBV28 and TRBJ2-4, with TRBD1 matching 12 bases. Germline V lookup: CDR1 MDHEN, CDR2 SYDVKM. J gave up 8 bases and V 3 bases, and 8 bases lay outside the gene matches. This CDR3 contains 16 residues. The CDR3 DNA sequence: TGTGCCAGCAGTTTTCCAGGGACAGGGGGCTTAGACATTCAGTACTTC. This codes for CASSFPGTGGLDIQYF. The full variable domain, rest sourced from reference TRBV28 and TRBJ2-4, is DVKVTQSSRYLVKRTGEKVFLECVQDMDHENMFWYRQDPGLGLRLIYFSYDVKMKEKGDIPEGYSVSREKKERFSLILESASTNQTSMYLCASSFPGTGGLDIQYFGAGTRLSVL.

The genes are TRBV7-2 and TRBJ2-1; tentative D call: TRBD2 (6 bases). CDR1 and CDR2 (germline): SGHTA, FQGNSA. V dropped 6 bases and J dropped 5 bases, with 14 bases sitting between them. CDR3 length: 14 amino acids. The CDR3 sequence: CASRARGGNNEQFF. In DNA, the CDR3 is TGTGCCAGCAGGGCCCGCGGAGGGAACAATGAGCAGTTCTTC. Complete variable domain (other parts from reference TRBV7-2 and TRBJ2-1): GAGVSQSPSNKVTEKGKDVELRCDPISGHTALYWYRQSLGQGLEFLIYFQGNSAPDKSGLPSDRFSAERTGGSVSTLTIQRTQQEDSAVYLCASRARGGNNEQFFGPGTRLTVL.

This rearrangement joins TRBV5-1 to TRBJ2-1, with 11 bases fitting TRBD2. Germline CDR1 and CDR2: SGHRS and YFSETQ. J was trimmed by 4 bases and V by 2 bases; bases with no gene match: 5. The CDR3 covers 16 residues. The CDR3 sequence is CASSLILAGAYNEQFF. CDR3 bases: TGCGCCAGCAGCTTAATACTAGCGGGGGCTTACAATGAGCAGTTCTTC.

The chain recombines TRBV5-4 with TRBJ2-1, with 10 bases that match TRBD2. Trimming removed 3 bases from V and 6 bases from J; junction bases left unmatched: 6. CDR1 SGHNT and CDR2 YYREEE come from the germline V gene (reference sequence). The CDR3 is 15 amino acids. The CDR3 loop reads CASSWLAGESNEQFF. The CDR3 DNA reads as TGTGCCAGCAGCTGGCTAGCGGGAGAAAGCAATGAGCAGTTCTTC.

The CDR3 sequence: CATSDSADPSGNTIYF. The CDR3 DNA reads TGTGCCACCAGTGATTCAGCGGACCCCTCTGGAAACACCATATATTTT. The chain joins TRBV24-1 to TRBJ1-3; D remains unclear. Between the trimmed V and J ends, which lost 2 bases and 0 bases, there was a span of 10 bases. Germline assignment: CDR1 KGHDR and CDR2 SFDVKD. This CDR3 has 16 residues.